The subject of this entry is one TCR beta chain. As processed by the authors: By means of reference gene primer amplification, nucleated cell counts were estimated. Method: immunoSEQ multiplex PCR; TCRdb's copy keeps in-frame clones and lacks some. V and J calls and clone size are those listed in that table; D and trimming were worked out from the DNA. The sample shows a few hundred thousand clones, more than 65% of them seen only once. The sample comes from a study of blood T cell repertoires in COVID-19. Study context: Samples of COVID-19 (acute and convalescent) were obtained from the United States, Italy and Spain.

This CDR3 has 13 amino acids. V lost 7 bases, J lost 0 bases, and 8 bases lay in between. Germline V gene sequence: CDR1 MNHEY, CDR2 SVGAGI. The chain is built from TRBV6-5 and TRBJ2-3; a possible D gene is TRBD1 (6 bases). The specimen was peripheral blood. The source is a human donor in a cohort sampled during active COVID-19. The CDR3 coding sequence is TGTGCCAGCACCAGGGGAAGCACAGATACGCAGTATTTT. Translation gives CASTRGSTDTQYF.